This T cell receptor beta chain was sequenced in a study of cytomegalovirus exposure and HLA in healthy donors. The donors were in the approximately 120-subject validation cohort; that cohort was separate from the approximately 670-subject first cohort. Repertoires were generated with immunoSEQ multiplex PCR, while TCRdb's copy carries only in-frame clones and drops some. The data hold about 110,000 clones, with 89% observed a single time. V dropped 5 bases and J dropped 0; count of bases not matched to a gene: 6. Germline CDR1 SEHNR, CDR2 FQNEAQ (reference sequence). The CDR3 totals 15 residues. This TCR was recovered from a woman aged 18-30 years in good health and CMV-seronegative. Source material: PBMCs. This chain joins TRBV7-9 and TRBJ1-1; 7 positions match TRBD1. CDR3 DNA sequence: TGTGCCAGCAGCGGTAGACAGGGCATGAACACTGAAGCTTTCTTT. This codes for CASSGRQGMNTEAFF.